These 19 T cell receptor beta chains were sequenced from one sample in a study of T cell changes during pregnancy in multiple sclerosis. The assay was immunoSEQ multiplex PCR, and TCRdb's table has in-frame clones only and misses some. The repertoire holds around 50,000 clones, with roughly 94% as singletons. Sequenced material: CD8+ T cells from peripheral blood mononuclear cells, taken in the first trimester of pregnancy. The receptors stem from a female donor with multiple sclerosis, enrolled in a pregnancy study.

The CDR3, as DNA: TGTGCCAGCGCCGCGGGACAGGGGACCTACGAGCAGTACTTC. Protein: CASAAGQGTYEQYF. The chain has TRBV27 and TRBJ2-7; 10 nucleotides match TRBD1. Trimming took 8 bases from V and 2 from J; bases not matched to a gene: 6. The CDR3 length is 14 residues. Germline CDR1 and CDR2: MNHEY and SMNVEV (reference sequence).

The CDR3 reads CASSIREAGGYEQYF. CDR3 nucleotide sequence: TGTGCCAGTAGTATACGAGAGGCGGGTGGGTACGAGCAGTACTTC. The rearrangement joins TRBV19 to TRBJ2-7; D is possibly TRBD2 (5 bases). The V gene lost 2 bases and the J gene lost 4 bases, with 15 bases spanning the gap. Germline values: CDR1 LNHDA, CDR2 SQIVND (reference sequence). This CDR3 has 15 residues.

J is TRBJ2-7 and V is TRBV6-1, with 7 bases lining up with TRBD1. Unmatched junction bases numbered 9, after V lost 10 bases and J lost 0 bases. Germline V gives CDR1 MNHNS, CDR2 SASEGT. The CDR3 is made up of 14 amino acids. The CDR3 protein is CAIRTGESSYEQYF. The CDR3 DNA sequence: TGTGCCATCCGAACAGGGGAAAGCTCCTACGAGCAGTACTTC.

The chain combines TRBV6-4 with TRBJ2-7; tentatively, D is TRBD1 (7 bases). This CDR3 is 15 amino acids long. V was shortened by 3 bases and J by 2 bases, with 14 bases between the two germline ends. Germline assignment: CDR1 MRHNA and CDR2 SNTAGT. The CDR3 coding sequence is TGTGCCAGCAGTGAGGAGGGTCAGGGGGCCTACGAGCAGTACTTC. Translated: CASSEEGQGAYEQYF.

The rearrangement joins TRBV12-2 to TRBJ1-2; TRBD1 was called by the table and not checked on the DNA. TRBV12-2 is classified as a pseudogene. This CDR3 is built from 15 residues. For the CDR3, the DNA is TGTGCAAGTCGCTCCTCCCCGGACAGGAACTATGGCTACACCTTC. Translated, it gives CASRSSPDRNYGYTF.

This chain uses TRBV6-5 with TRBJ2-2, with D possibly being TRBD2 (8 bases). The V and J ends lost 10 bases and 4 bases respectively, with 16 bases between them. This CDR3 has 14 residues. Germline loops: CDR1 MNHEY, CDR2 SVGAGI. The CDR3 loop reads CATGGAGVTGELFF. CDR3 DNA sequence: TGTGCCACAGGGGGAGCGGGAGTCACCGGGGAGCTGTTTTTT.

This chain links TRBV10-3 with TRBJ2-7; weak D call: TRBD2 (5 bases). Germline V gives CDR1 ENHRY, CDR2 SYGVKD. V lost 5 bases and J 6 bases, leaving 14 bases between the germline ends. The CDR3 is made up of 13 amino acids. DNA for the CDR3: TGTGCCATCAGTCCAGGACGAGAGGGCGAGCAGTACTTC. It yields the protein CAISPGREGEQYF.

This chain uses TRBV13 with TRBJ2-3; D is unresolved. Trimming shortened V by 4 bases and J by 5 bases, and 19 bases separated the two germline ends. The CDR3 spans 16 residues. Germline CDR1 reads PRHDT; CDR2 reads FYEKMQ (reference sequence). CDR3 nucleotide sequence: TGTGCCAGCAGCTCTCCGCCCCCCTCTAGAATAGATACGCAGTATTTT. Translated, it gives CASSSPPPSRIDTQYF.

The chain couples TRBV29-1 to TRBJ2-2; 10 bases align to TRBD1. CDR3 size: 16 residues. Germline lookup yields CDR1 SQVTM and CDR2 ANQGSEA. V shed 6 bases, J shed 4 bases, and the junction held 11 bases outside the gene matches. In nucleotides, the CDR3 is TGCAGCGTGTTGGTGGGACAGGGGATAAGCACCGGGGAGCTGTTTTTT. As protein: CSVLVGQGISTGELFF.

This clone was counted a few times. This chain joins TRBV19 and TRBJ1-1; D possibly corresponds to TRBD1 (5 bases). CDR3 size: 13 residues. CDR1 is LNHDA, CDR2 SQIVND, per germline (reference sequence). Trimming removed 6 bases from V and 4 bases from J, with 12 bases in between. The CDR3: CASSHGHFTEAFF. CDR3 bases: TGTGCCAGTAGCCATGGACACTTCACTGAAGCTTTCTTT.

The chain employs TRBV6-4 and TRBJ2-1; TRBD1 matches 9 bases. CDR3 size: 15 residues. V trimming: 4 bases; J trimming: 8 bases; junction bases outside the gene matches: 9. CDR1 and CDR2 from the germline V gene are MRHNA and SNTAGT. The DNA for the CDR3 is TGTGCCAGCAGTGCCACAGGGGGCCAGGTCGATGAGCAGTTCTTC. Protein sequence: CASSATGGQVDEQFF.

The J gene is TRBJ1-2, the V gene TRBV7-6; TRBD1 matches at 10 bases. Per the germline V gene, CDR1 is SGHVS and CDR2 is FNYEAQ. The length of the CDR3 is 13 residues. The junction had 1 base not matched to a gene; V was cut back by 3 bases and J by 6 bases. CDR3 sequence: CASSLTGGNGYTF. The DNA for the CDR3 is TGTGCCAGCAGCTTGACAGGGGGCAATGGCTACACCTTC.

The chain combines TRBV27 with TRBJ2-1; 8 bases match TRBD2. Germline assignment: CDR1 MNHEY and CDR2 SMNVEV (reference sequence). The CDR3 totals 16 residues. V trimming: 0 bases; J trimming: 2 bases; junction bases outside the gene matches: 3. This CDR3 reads CASSLSTAGAYNEQFF. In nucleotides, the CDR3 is TGTGCCAGCAGTTTATCGACAGCGGGAGCCTACAATGAGCAGTTCTTC.

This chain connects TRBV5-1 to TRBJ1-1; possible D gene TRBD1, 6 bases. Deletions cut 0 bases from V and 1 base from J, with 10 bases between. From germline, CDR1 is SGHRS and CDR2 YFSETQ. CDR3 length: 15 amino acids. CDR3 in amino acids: CASSLGGTTNTEAFF. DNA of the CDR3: TGCGCCAGCAGCTTGGGGGGGACAACGAACACTGAAGCTTTCTTT.

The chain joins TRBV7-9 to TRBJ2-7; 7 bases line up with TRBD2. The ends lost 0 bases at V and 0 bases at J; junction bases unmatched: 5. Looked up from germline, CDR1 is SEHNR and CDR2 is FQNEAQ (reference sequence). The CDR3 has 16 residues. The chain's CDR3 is CASSLAPGGNSYEQYF. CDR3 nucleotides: TGTGCCAGCAGCTTAGCTCCGGGAGGAAACTCCTACGAGCAGTACTTC.

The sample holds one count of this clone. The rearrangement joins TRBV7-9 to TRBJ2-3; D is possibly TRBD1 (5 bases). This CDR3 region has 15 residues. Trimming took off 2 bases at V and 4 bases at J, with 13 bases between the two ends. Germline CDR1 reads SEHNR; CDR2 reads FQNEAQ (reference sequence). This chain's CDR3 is CASSLRGRHADTQYF. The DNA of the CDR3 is TGTGCCAGCAGCTTAAGGGGCAGGCACGCAGATACGCAGTATTTT.

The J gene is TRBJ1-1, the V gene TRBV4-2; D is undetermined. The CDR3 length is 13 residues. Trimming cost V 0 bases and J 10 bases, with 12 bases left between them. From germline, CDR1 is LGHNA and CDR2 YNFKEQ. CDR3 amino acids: CASSQEDYGVAFF. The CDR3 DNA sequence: TGTGCCAGCAGCCAAGAGGACTACGGGGTAGCTTTCTTT.

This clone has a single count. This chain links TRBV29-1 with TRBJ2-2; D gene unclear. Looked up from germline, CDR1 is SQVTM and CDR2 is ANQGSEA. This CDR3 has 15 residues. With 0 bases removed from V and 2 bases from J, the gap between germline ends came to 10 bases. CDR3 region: CSVEDSGLNTGELFF. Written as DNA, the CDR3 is TGCAGCGTTGAAGATAGTGGGCTCAACACCGGGGAGCTGTTTTTT.

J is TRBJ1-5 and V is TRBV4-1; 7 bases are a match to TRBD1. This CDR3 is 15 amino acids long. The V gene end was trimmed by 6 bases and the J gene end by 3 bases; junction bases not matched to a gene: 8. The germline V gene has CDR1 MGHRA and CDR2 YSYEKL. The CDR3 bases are TGCGCCAGCAGTTTTCGACAGGGACCCAATCAGCCCCAGCATTTT. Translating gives CASSFRQGPNQPQHF.